Below, one TCR beta chain is given with its context. Its specificity is unknown. The data originate from a study of OX40 agonist ivuxolimab in advanced cancers. About the study: Patients took ivuxolimab, an agonistic anti-OX40 (CD134) antibody.

Germline V gene sequence: CDR1 MNHEY, CDR2 SMNVEV (reference sequence). Trimming took 2 bases from V and 6 from J, leaving 18 bases between them. The CDR3 loop spans 16 amino acids. Study-wide results and limits: Some patients who did not respond also had low normalized T-cell clonal expansion.

Here immunoSEQ multiplex PCR was the method, and the copy in TCRdb shows in-frame clones only, minus some. The repertoire has about 55,000 clones, roughly 85% of them found once; the top ten carry 3.5% to 4%. Patients were ineligible given autoimmune disease history or systemic immunosuppression. The clonotype originates from an adult with an advanced solid tumor such as melanoma, head and neck, liver or kidney cancer. The sequencing used CD4+ or CD8+ T cells sorted from blood, collected in a trial of the OX40 agonist ivuxolimab. J is TRBJ2-3 and V is TRBV27, with a possible D match to TRBD1 (5 bases). CDR3 in DNA: TGTGCCAGCAGTTTAGGGGCGTCGGCGCGGTCTGATACGCAGTATTTT. It is translated as CASSLGASARSDTQYF.